This TCR beta chain was captured in a study of tumor and adjacent non-tumor tissue in lung cancer (dated by TCRdb to about 2018). At the level of the whole study: By cancer type, the cohort comprised some twelve adenocarcinoma patients, a couple of squamous cell carcinoma patients and 1 small cell lung cancer patient. The study compared bulk TCRbeta repertoires from lung tumor tissue and matched distant non-tumor lung tissue of roughly 15 lung cancer patients. Sequencing generated a total of approximately 130,000,000 productive TCRbeta reads, averaging roughly 4.2 million reads per sample. The approximately 15 enrolled patients, of whom some ten were men and 5 were women, were aged roughly 31 to 85 years and were diagnosed with TNM stage I to III disease. About 30 paired specimens, one tumor and one normal lung sample per patient, were profiled by TCRbeta CDR3 sequencing.

Library preparation used multiplex PCR. Sequencing instrument: Illumina HiSeq 2500. TCRbeta libraries were constructed through three rounds of nested PCR with primers (Table S4) according to protocols adapted from ARM-PCR. Before sequencing, PCR products of 200-500 bp were excised from the gel and purified with the QIAquick gel extraction kit. The paper's processing steps were these. Reads were cleaned with Trimmomatic, merged with FLASH into complete CDR3 sequences, and assigned to V(D)J germline segments with MiTCR. Clonal diversity was computed as the inverse Simpson's index with VDJtools. In-frame sequences lacking a premature stop codon were counted as productive reads. Starting from the raw public reads, TCRdb applied fastp trimming at Q25, assembled clones with MiXCR and retained in-frame beta chains. Entries are consolidated by CDR3 protein sequence, retaining the most common genes and DNA. The V and J calls here are based on TCRdb, not the publication. This sample is represented by some 93,000 distinct CDR3 sequences; just over 65% of them were singletons. Of the sample, approximately 20% falls within the top ten clones.

Bulk unsorted tissue served as the source for RNA extraction, and RNA quality was assessed using a NanoDrop ND-1000 and an Agilent 2100. Newly diagnosed lung cancer patients without prior chemotherapy who had been admitted for thoracic surgery in China between August and November 2014 were enrolled as donors. Patients with previous radiotherapy or chemotherapy, or with another concurrent cancer, were excluded from the study. Pieces of surgical tissue measuring roughly 1-2.1 cm3 were kept in RNAlater solution and stored at -80 degrees C until use. Comment on this clonotype: Its antigen target is currently unknown. This sequence is one base from a far larger clone and is likely a read error.

The paper's findings and limits, for the study overall: With only roughly 16 patients in the cohort, the authors noted that larger samples and more detailed clinical data are needed. Peripheral blood was not sequenced, so blood TCRbeta repertoires in these lung cancer patients were not examined. The top 100 clones made up a significantly larger cumulative share of the repertoire in normal lung than in tumor tissue. Neither the sequencing platform nor unique molecular identifiers are named or mentioned anywhere in the methods. TCR diversity (inverse Simpson) was significantly higher in tumor than in normal lung tissue (431.37 vs 166.20, P = 0.0075, Mann-Whitney U test). Significantly higher TCR diversity was found in younger patients, and higher tumor TCR diversity was associated with shorter overall and disease-free survival.

CDR1 SEHNR and CDR2 FQNEAQ are derived from the germline V gene (reference sequence). The CDR3 runs 13 amino acids, cysteine and phenylalanine included. Only the CDR3 portion is preserved as DNA: 39 bases, with reading frame beginning at the first base. The sequencing input was lung tumor tissue. The sequence derives from a man between 60 and 75 years old with non-small cell lung cancer. This chain joins TRBV7-9 to TRBJ2-7, with the D gene uncertain. In nucleotide form, the sequence is TGTGCCAGCAGCTTAAGCAGCTCCTACGAGCAGCACTTC. Protein translation: CASSLSSSYEQHF.